This T cell receptor beta chain appears in the sequencing data of a study of OX40 agonist ivuxolimab in advanced cancers. Overall study: The mean age was approximately 60 years, ranging from 23 to 79, with 65% to 90% of participants male. Partial responses, seen in three patients, involved one hepatocellular carcinoma and two cutaneous melanomas. Broader study findings: Among some nonresponders, normalized T-cell clonal expansion was also low.

Germline assignment: CDR1 ENHRY and CDR2 SYGVKD. This CDR3 comprises 16 residues. Notes on this clone: The antigen remains unidentified. The junction departs from germline at one end; a sequencing error may be responsible.

Assay used: immunoSEQ multiplex PCR; TCRdb lists only in-frame clones, some missing. The sample carries about 45,000 clones, about 89% recorded once. Sampled blood was obtained at baseline, cycle 4 day 1, and cycle 7 day 1. The rearrangement joins TRBV10-3 to TRBJ1-2, with D possibly being TRBD1 (6 bases). This clonotype was obtained from an adult with an advanced solid tumor such as melanoma, head and neck, liver or kidney cancer. Sequenced here: CD4+ or CD8+ T cells sorted from blood, sampled in a trial of the OX40 agonist ivuxolimab. CDR3 DNA: TGTGCCAGCAGTTACTCGAAAGGTGCAGGGGCTGATGGCTACACCTTC. Encoded protein: CASSYSKGAGADGYTF.